What follows are 18 T cell receptor beta chains derived from one specimen sequenced in a study of cytomegalovirus exposure and HLA in healthy donors. 13 Jbeta primers and 60 Vbeta primers were used for the PCR. Measured with immunoSEQ multiplex PCR; TCRdb has only the in-frame clones, and not every one. The repertoire holds 200,000 to 250,000 clones, around 80% seen once, with approximately 0.49% in the top ten. The sequencing input was PBMCs. Source of these receptors: a boy between 10 and 17 years old in good health and CMV-seronegative.

The V gene is TRBV5-6, the J gene TRBJ1-4; D may be TRBD1 (6 bases). V lost 4 bases, J lost 9 bases, and 10 bases lay in between. There are 12 residues in the CDR3. CDR1 and CDR2 (germline): SGHDT, YYEEEE. The CDR3 loop is CASSAGQQKLFF. Here the CDR3 DNA reads TGTGCCAGCAGCGCTGGACAGCAAAAACTGTTTTTT.

The V and J genes are TRBV7-3 and TRBJ1-5; the D gene is possibly TRBD1 (5 bases). Trimming left V 0 bases short and J 6 bases short, with 18 bases between. Per germline, CDR1 SGHTA and CDR2 FQGTGA. The CDR3 covers 17 residues. CDR3 DNA sequence: TGTGCCAGCAGCTTAACGGGGCTGGGGGGTTTTGGTCAGCCCCAGCATTTT. This codes for CASSLTGLGGFGQPQHF.

The chain combines TRBV18 with TRBJ1-1, with D possibly TRBD1 on 6 matching bases. The V and J ends lost 6 bases and 1 base respectively, with 18 bases between them. This CDR3 comprises 16 residues. CDR1 and CDR2 from the germline V gene are KGHSH and LQKENI. The CDR3 region is CASSSRALGANTEAFF. CDR3 sequence (DNA): TGTGCCAGCTCCTCCCGGGCTCTGGGGGCGAACACTGAAGCTTTCTTT.

The CDR3 DNA follows: TGTGCCAGCAGTGGAGCCGACTCCTACGAGCAGTACTTC. Translating gives CASSGADSYEQYF. This chain links TRBV6-5 with TRBJ2-7; D remains unclear. Trimming left V 5 bases short and J 0 bases short, with 8 bases between. CDR3 length equals 13 residues. Germline V lookup: CDR1 MNHEY, CDR2 SVGAGI.

The gene calls are TRBV4-1 and TRBJ1-3; D might be TRBD1 (6 bases). Trimming left V 6 bases short and J 9 bases short, with 21 bases between. Germline CDR1 is MGHRA and CDR2 is YSYEKL. The CDR3 sequence is 15 residues long. The CDR3 nucleotides read TGCGCCAGCAGGGAAACAGGGACCGAGCGAGGCACCATATATTTT. Translating gives CASRETGTERGTIYF.

The chain has TRBV5-1 and TRBJ2-2; 7 bases agree with TRBD2. V lost 0 bases and J lost 3; bases outside the gene matches: 5. From germline, CDR1 is SGHRS and CDR2 YFSETQ. This CDR3 has 16 residues. The CDR3 region is CASSLALATHTGELFF. CDR3 nucleotide sequence: TGCGCCAGCAGCTTGGCACTAGCGACTCACACCGGGGAGCTGTTTTTT.

This clone was recorded only once. CDR3 region: CASSEARGNYGYTF. Here the CDR3 DNA reads TGTGCCAGCAGTGAAGCGCGGGGGAATTATGGCTACACCTTC. The chain has TRBV6-1 and TRBJ1-2; possible D gene TRBD1, 5 bases. Germline V gene sequence: CDR1 MNHNS, CDR2 SASEGT. V lost 0 bases to trimming and J lost 5 bases, with 10 bases between them. The CDR3 is 14 residues long.

The J gene is TRBJ1-1, the V gene TRBV20-1; no clear D. CDR3 length: 11 amino acids. V was shortened by 7 bases and J by 1 base, with 7 bases between the two germline ends. Germline assignment: CDR1 DFQATT and CDR2 SNEGSKA (reference sequence). CDR3 in DNA: TGCAGTGGCGCGGAGAACACTGAAGCTTTCTTT. Protein sequence: CSGAENTEAFF.

The V gene is TRBV5-1, the J gene TRBJ1-5; possible D gene TRBD1, 5 bases. V lost 0 bases to trimming and J lost 0 bases, with 7 bases between them. Germline V gene data show CDR1 as SGHRS and CDR2 as YFSETQ. The CDR3 runs to 15 residues. CDR3 amino acids: CASSLGDYSNQPQHF. Here the CDR3 DNA reads TGCGCCAGCAGCTTGGGGGACTATAGCAATCAGCCCCAGCATTTT.

The rearrangement joins TRBV19 to TRBJ1-1, with a possible D match to TRBD1 (5 bases). Germline CDR1 LNHDA, CDR2 SQIVND (reference sequence). The CDR3 extends over 10 amino acids. The V gene lost 11 bases and the J gene lost 7 bases, with 11 bases spanning the gap. The CDR3 nucleotides are TGTGCCTCTTACAGGTATGAAGCTTTCTTT. Translation gives CASYRYEAFF.

V is TRBV10-1 and J is TRBJ2-7; 14 bases agree with TRBD2. V lost 3 bases, J lost 5 bases, and 3 bases stayed unmatched. CDR3 length: 15 amino acids. Per germline, CDR1 WNHNN and CDR2 SYGVQD (reference sequence). The CDR3 sequence: CASSDSTSGRDEQYF. Written as DNA, the CDR3 is TGCGCCAGCAGTGATTCGACTAGCGGGAGGGACGAGCAGTACTTC.

The rearrangement links TRBV29-1 to TRBJ2-7; a possible D gene is TRBD2 (6 bases). This CDR3 spans 14 amino acids. The V end was cut by 1 base, the J end by 0 bases, with 10 bases between. In germline, CDR1 is SQVTM, CDR2 ANQGSEA. Written as DNA, the CDR3 is TGCAGCGTTGAAGGGGAGGAAGCCTCCTACGAGCAGTACTTC. Protein product: CSVEGEEASYEQYF.

The chain employs TRBV11-2 and TRBJ2-1, with 7 bases lining up with TRBD1. V lost 0 bases to trimming and J lost 4 bases; unmatched junction nucleotides: 6. The CDR3 sequence is 16 residues long. Germline CDR1 SGHAT, CDR2 FQNNGV. The CDR3 coding sequence is TGTGCCAGCAGCTTAGATTACAGGGGCGGATACAATGAGCAGTTCTTC. It codes for CASSLDYRGGYNEQFF.

The gene calls are TRBV9 and TRBJ2-2, with 7 bases fitting TRBD2. V lost 0 bases to trimming and J lost 4 bases; unmatched junction nucleotides: 12. Germline V lookup: CDR1 SGDLS, CDR2 YYNGEE. The CDR3 totals 18 residues. The CDR3 coding sequence is TGTGCCAGCAGCGTAGCCCCACTAGGCGGGAGCGGCACCGGGGAGCTGTTTTTT. Translation gives CASSVAPLGGSGTGELFF.

V and J are TRBV21-1 and TRBJ1-2; the table's D call TRBD1 went unverified against the DNA. TRBV21-1 constitutes a pseudogene. The CDR3 is 13 residues long. This CDR3 reads CASKTGANYGYTF. CDR3 sequence (DNA): TGTGCCAGCAAAACAGGGGCTAACTATGGCTACACCTTC.

This clone has more than one count but fewer than ten. This chain connects TRBV19 to TRBJ1-1, with TRBD1 as a possible D gene (5 bases). CDR3 length: 13 amino acids. CDR1 and CDR2 (germline): LNHDA, SQIVND (reference sequence). The V end lost 4 bases, the J end lost 5 bases, and 11 bases lay between the germline ends. The CDR3 nucleotides are TGTGCCAGTAGTAGCCAGGGTATGACTGAAGCTTTCTTT. Translating gives CASSSQGMTEAFF.

This chain uses TRBV5-1 with TRBJ2-3, with 9 bases aligning to TRBD2. Unmatched junction bases numbered 3, after V lost 4 bases and J lost 0 bases. The CDR3 has 15 residues. Germline-derived CDR1 and CDR2 are SGHRS and YFSETQ. This CDR3 reads CASSPAGGSTDTQYF. As DNA, the CDR3 is TGCGCCAGCAGCCCAGCGGGGGGTAGCACAGATACGCAGTATTTT.

The V call is TRBV21-1, the J call TRBJ2-1; TRBD1, the table's D call, lacks a check against the DNA. TRBV21-1 is designated a pseudogene. The CDR3 sequence is 14 residues long. CDR3 nucleotide sequence: TGTGCCAGCAGCAGAAGGGACAGGGGAGGCGAGCAGTTCTTC. Its translation is CASSRRDRGGEQFF.